This TCR beta chain is from a study of CD8+ T cells in alopecia areata. At the level of the study: Treated patients received oral tofacitinib, 5 to 10 mg twice daily. General observations from the study: A large proportion of expanded lesional clones were detected persisting in scalp and blood during tofacitinib. It was lesional scalp, especially alopecia totalis/universalis, that showed higher clonality than normal scalp.

Documented treatment: oral pan-JAK inhibitor, 5-10 mg twice daily. From PBMCs, CD4+ and CD8+ T cells were sorted. The germline V gene encodes CDR1 WSHSY and CDR2 SAAADI. V gave up 6 bases and J gave up 4 bases, with 12 bases separating them. The CDR3 is 13 amino acids. With respect to this clone: Its target is unknown.

Isolated RNA was reverse transcribed into cDNA used as the sequencing template. Sequencing was performed with immunoSEQ multiplex PCR; in TCRdb, only in-frame clones are kept and a portion is missing. The profile shows 210,000 or so clones, approximately 70% of them singletons. The sequenced sample was CD4+ T cells sorted from blood, obtained between weeks 43 and 45, from a patient treated with tofacitinib. The clonotype originates from a human donor with alopecia areata. V usage is TRBV10-2 and J usage is TRBJ2-5; D is perhaps TRBD1 or TRBD2 (5 bases each). The CDR3 bases are TGCGCCAGCAGCGAGCATGGGGGAGAGACCCAGTACTTC. Translating it yields CASSEHGGETQYF.